This paragraph covers one T cell receptor beta chain sequence. Its matching antigen is unknown. This record belongs to a study of shared clonotypes between healthy human individuals. Findings and limits, study-wide: Despite large depth, sorted-subset datasets appeared incompletely sequenced.

Only CD45RO-negative cells positively selected for CCR7 counted as naive CD8 cells, so terminally differentiated effector memory CD45RA+ cells were excluded. In germline, CDR1 is SEHNR, CDR2 FQNEAQ (reference sequence). The CDR3 has 13 amino acids. V shed 4 bases and J shed 0 bases, with 4 bases lying between them. Measured with immunoSEQ multiplex PCR; TCRdb has only the in-frame clones, and not every one. The sample shows hundreds of thousands of clones, 90% to 95% of them seen only once. This TCR came from a man aged 25-45 years in good health. V is TRBV7-9 and J is TRBJ2-1; D unclear. The sequenced sample consisted of naive CD8+ T cells sorted from blood. CDR3 nucleotide sequence: TGTGCCAGCAGCTCCCCCTCCTACAATGAGCAGTTCTTC. Amino acid sequence: CASSSPSYNEQFF.